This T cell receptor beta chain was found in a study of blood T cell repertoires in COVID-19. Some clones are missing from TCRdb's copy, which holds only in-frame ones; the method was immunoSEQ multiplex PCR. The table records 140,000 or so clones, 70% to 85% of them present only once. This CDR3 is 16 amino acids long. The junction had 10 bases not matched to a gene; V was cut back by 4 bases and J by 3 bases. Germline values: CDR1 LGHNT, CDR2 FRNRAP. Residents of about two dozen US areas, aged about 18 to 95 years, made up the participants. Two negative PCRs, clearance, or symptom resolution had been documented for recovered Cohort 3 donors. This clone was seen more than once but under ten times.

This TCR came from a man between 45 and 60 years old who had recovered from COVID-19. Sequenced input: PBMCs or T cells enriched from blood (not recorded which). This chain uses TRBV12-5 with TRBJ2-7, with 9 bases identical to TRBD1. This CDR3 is CASGSTTGGAFYEQYF. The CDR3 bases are TGTGCTAGTGGTTCAACGACAGGGGGGGCCTTCTACGAGCAGTACTTC.